Reported below is one TCR beta chain. Its antigen is still unknown. The germline gives CDR1 LNHDA, CDR2 SQIVND (reference sequence). This CDR3 has 15 residues. Between the trimmed V and J ends, which lost 4 bases and 4 bases, there was a span of 17 bases. These data belong to a study of OX40 agonist ivuxolimab in advanced cancers. Study summary: Patients with hepatocellular carcinoma, melanoma, renal cell or head and neck cancer made up the dose-escalation patients.

Study results and caveats: Partial responders treated at 0.1-3.0 mg/kg exhibited clonal expansion among the lowest measured. Within 6 weeks, CD4+ and CD8+ blood T cells expanded clonally at 0.1 to 3.0 mg/kg.

Profiling relied on immunoSEQ multiplex PCR, and the TCRdb table lists in-frame clones only, not all of them. This table holds 50,000 to 75,000 clones, roughly nine tenths found once. The V and J genes are TRBV19 and TRBJ2-7; perhaps TRBD1 as D (6 bases). The sample consisted of CD4+ or CD8+ T cells sorted from blood, taken in a trial of the OX40 agonist ivuxolimab. This clonotype originated in an adult with an advanced solid tumor such as melanoma, head and neck, liver or kidney cancer. CDR3 coding DNA: TGTGCCAGTAGTACAGGGGTGGTTGGTCGGTACGAGCAGTACTTC. Translation gives CASSTGVVGRYEQYF.